This is a list of T cell receptor beta chains from one sample in a study of cytomegalovirus exposure and HLA in healthy donors. Profiled with immunoSEQ multiplex PCR; TCRdb holds only in-frame clones, not every one. The sample records around 95,000 clones, about 75% being singletons. Sequencing was carried out using PBMCs. The receptors derive from a man aged 25-40 years in good health and CMV-seropositive. The CDR3 runs from the conserved cysteine through the conserved F or W. Each record gives: D gene, J gene, V gene, clone size, CDR3 protein, CDR3 DNA. The D gene is left open where the match is weak. Where a row states a size, it is once, few, many or the class of an expanded clone; other rows omit it.

D: -
J: TRBJ1-4
V: TRBV6-5
size: few
CDR3: CASQGSFREKLFF
DNA: TGTGCCAGCCAGGGGTCCTTCCGGGAAAAACTGTTTTTT

D: TRBD1
J: TRBJ1-4
V: TRBV19
size: -
CDR3: CASSTDRGLATNEKLFF
DNA: TGTGCCAGTAGTACCGACAGGGGTTTGGCGACTAATGAAAAACTGTTTTTT

D: -
J: TRBJ2-7
V: TRBV7-9
size: few
CDR3: CASSPKTYEQYF
DNA: TGTGCCAGCAGCCCCAAAACTTACGAGCAGTACTTC

D: TRBD2
J: TRBJ2-3
V: TRBV27
size: -
CDR3: CASSLSGGGMPDTQYF
DNA: TGTGCCAGCAGTTTATCGGGGGGGGGAATGCCAGATACGCAGTATTTT

D: TRBD2
J: TRBJ2-1
V: TRBV9
size: once
CDR3: CASSVGGGATNEQFF
DNA: TGTGCCAGCAGCGTAGGCGGGGGGGCGACGAATGAGCAGTTCTTC

D: TRBD2
J: TRBJ2-7
V: TRBV5-1
size: -
CDR3: CASSLASASGREQYF
DNA: TGCGCCAGCAGCTTGGCCTCGGCTAGCGGCCGGGAGCAGTACTTC

D: TRBD1
J: TRBJ2-2
V: TRBV6-1
size: -
CDR3: CASRRTGTNTGELFF
DNA: TGTGCCAGCAGGCGGACAGGGACGAACACCGGGGAGCTGTTTTTT

D: -
J: TRBJ1-5
V: TRBV7-9
size: -
CDR3: CASSPGTSSGQPQHF
DNA: TGTGCCAGCAGCCCCGGGACAAGTTCGGGTCAGCCCCAGCATTTT

D: -
J: TRBJ2-5
V: TRBV2
size: -
CDR3: CASSYTDQETQYF
DNA: TGTGCCAGCAGTTACACAGACCAAGAGACCCAGTACTTC

D: TRBD1
J: TRBJ1-1
V: TRBV10-3
size: -
CDR3: CAISFGQGRNTEAFF
DNA: TGTGCCATCAGCTTCGGACAGGGACGAAACACTGAAGCTTTCTTT

D: TRBD2
J: TRBJ2-1
V: TRBV5-1
size: -
CDR3: CASSLGLAGGDNEQFF
DNA: TGCGCCAGCAGCCTGGGACTAGCGGGGGGAGATAATGAGCAGTTCTTC

D: TRBD2
J: TRBJ2-3
V: TRBV5-4
size: -
CDR3: CASSIPSGGNTDTQYF
DNA: TGTGCCAGCAGCATACCGAGCGGGGGGAACACAGATACGCAGTATTTT

D: TRBD1
J: TRBJ2-7
V: TRBV6-6
size: -
CDR3: CASSYYRGTYEQYF
DNA: TGTGCCAGCAGTTACTACAGGGGCACCTACGAGCAGTACTTC

D: -
J: TRBJ2-4
V: TRBV4-3
size: once
CDR3: CASSPGYSPAKNIQYF
DNA: TGCGCCAGCAGCCCCGGTTACAGTCCAGCCAAAAACATTCAGTACTTC

D: -
J: TRBJ1-5
V: TRBV4-1
size: -
CDR3: CASSQGDSGGQPQHF
DNA: TGCGCCAGCAGCCAAGGGGATTCGGGGGGCCAGCCCCAGCATTTT

D: -
J: TRBJ2-7
V: TRBV5-6
size: -
CDR3: CASSLEGREQYF
DNA: TGTGCCAGCAGCTTGGAGGGGCGCGAGCAGTACTTC

D: TRBD1
J: TRBJ1-2
V: TRBV7-3
size: -
CDR3: CASSLWGQGAWGGYTF
DNA: TGTGCCAGCAGCTTGTGGGGACAGGGGGCCTGGGGTGGCTACACCTTC

D: TRBD1
J: TRBJ2-2
V: TRBV4-1
size: -
CDR3: CASSQAGGQGANTGELFF
DNA: TGCGCCAGCAGCCAAGCGGGGGGACAGGGGGCAAACACCGGGGAGCTGTTTTTT

D: -
J: TRBJ2-1
V: TRBV5-1
size: -
CDR3: CASSLGASESNEQFF
DNA: TGCGCCAGCAGCTTGGGTGCTAGCGAGTCCAATGAGCAGTTCTTC

D: -
J: TRBJ1-6
V: TRBV18
size: -
CDR3: CASSPEPGSSPLHF
DNA: TGTGCCAGCTCGCCCGAGCCTGGGAGTTCACCCCTCCACTTT

D: -
J: TRBJ2-1
V: TRBV7-6
size: -
CDR3: CASSLGVAAYNEQFF
DNA: TGTGCCAGCAGCTTAGGGGTGGCGGCCTACAATGAGCAGTTCTTC

D: TRBD1
J: TRBJ2-7
V: TRBV4-3
size: medium-sized
CDR3: CASSQDRWTGREQYF
DNA: TGCGCCAGCAGCCAAGATCGATGGACAGGGCGCGAGCAGTACTTC

D: TRBD1
J: TRBJ2-6
V: TRBV28
size: -
CDR3: CASHSQGAGANVLTF
DNA: TGTGCCAGTCATAGCCAGGGGGCTGGGGCCAACGTCCTGACTTTC

D: TRBD1
J: TRBJ1-2
V: TRBV15
size: -
CDR3: CATSRGSQGVNYGYTF
DNA: TGTGCCACCAGCAGAGGTTCGCAGGGGGTTAACTATGGCTACACCTTC

D: TRBD1
J: TRBJ2-2
V: TRBV4-3
size: -
CDR3: CASSPITGASGELFF
DNA: TGCGCCAGCAGCCCTATCACAGGGGCGTCCGGGGAGCTGTTTTTT

D: TRBD2
J: TRBJ2-7
V: TRBV19
size: -
CDR3: CASSIKGLDNEQYF
DNA: TGTGCCAGTAGTATCAAGGGACTAGATAACGAGCAGTACTTC

D: -
J: TRBJ2-5
V: TRBV2
size: -
CDR3: CASSENFGEATYF
DNA: TGTGCCAGCAGTGAAAACTTCGGGGAGGCCACGTACTTC

D: TRBD2
J: TRBJ2-3
V: TRBV5-1
size: -
CDR3: CASSLELASGRRSDTQYF
DNA: TGCGCCAGCAGCTTGGAACTTGCAAGCGGGAGAAGATCAGATACGCAGTATTTT

D: TRBD1
J: TRBJ2-2
V: TRBV5-1
size: -
CDR3: CASSLEMGQDWTGELFF
DNA: TGCGCCAGCAGCTTGGAAATGGGACAGGATTGGACCGGGGAGCTGTTTTTT

D: -
J: TRBJ2-4
V: TRBV28
size: -
CDR3: CASSLGQLKNIQYF
DNA: TGTGCCAGCAGTTTAGGGCAGCTAAAAAACATTCAGTACTTC

D: TRBD2
J: TRBJ2-3
V: TRBV7-6
size: -
CDR3: CASSPRFSGGISTDTQYF
DNA: TGTGCCAGCAGCCCCCGCTTTAGCGGGGGTATAAGCACAGATACGCAGTATTTT

D: TRBD1
J: TRBJ2-1
V: TRBV13
size: -
CDR3: CASSTPGPRGSGNEQFF
DNA: TGTGCCAGCAGCACTCCGGGGCCCAGGGGGTCTGGGAATGAGCAGTTCTTC

D: -
J: TRBJ1-6
V: TRBV5-1
size: -
CDR3: CASSLAQQAFFGSYNSPLHF
DNA: TGCGCCAGCAGCTTGGCCCAGCAGGCTTTCTTTGGCTCCTATAATTCACCCCTCCACTTT

D: -
J: TRBJ2-6
V: TRBV7-3
size: -
CDR3: CASSLTFWQGGSGANVLTF
DNA: TGTGCCAGCAGCTTAACGTTCTGGCAGGGGGGATCTGGGGCCAACGTCCTGACTTTC

D: TRBD1
J: TRBJ2-2
V: TRBV30
size: -
CDR3: CAWQWGTANTGELFF
DNA: TGTGCCTGGCAGTGGGGGACAGCGAACACCGGGGAGCTGTTTTTT

D: -
J: TRBJ2-6
V: TRBV30
size: -
CDR3: CAWSRLAGANVLTF
DNA: TGTGCCTGGTCTCGCTTAGCTGGGGCCAACGTCCTGACTTTC